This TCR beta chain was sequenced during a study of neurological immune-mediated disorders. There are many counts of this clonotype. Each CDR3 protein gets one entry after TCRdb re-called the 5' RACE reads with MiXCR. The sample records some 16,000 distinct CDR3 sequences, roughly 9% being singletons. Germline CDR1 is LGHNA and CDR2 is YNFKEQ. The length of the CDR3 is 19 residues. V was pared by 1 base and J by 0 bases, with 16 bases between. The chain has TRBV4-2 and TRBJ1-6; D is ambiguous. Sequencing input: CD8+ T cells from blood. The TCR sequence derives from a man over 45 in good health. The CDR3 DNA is TGTGCCAGCAGCCAAGGGAGGGCCGGCCGGAGCTCCTATAATTCACCCCTCCACTTT. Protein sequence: CASSQGRAGRSSYNSPLHF.